This T cell receptor beta chain was sequenced during a study of cytomegalovirus exposure and HLA in healthy donors. Both 60 Vbeta primers and 13 Jbeta primers went into the PCR. Libraries were prepared by immunoSEQ multiplex PCR; TCRdb keeps only in-frame clonotypes and omits some of them. The repertoire holds 100,000 to 120,000 clones, with about 80% as singletons. Trimming left V 6 bases short and J 0 bases short, with 12 bases between. In germline, CDR1 is MGHDK, CDR2 SYGVNS. The CDR3 is made up of 14 amino acids. The origin of this receptor is a woman aged 55-70 years in good health and CMV-seropositive. Sequenced material: PBMCs. This chain connects TRBV25-1 to TRBJ2-7; weak D call: TRBD2 (6 bases). The CDR3 here is CASSLHGSSYEQYF. DNA of the CDR3: TGTGCCAGCAGCCTCCACGGGAGCTCCTACGAGCAGTACTTC.